One T cell receptor beta chain is described in this entry. Its matching antigen is unknown. The sample belongs to a study of vaccination and CD4 T cells after COVID-19. Study overall: Post-vaccination specimens were collected at a median of 72 days following dose two (range 14 to 241). Stimulation used overlapping spike peptides from SARS-CoV-2, HCoV-NL63, HCoV-OC43 and HCoV-229E.

Treatment denoted: roughly nine-day PBMC culture with coronavirus spike peptide pools or control peptides (ViraFEST assay). Ahead of the COVID-19 pandemic (2011-2018), the CD4+ T cells of the unexposed donor were collected. ViraFEST grew antigen-specific T cells using peptide pools, then sequenced TCRs. The medium had half its volume replaced with fresh IL-2 medium on days 3 and 7. This CDR3 spans 15 amino acids. The germline CDR1 and CDR2 sequences are SGHNT and YYREEE (reference sequence). Trimming pared 4 bases from V and 0 bases from J, leaving 13 bases between. Cultured CD4+ T cells had their DNA profiled by the Oncomine TCR Beta short-read assay. TCRdb independently ran MiXCR on the PCR reads; one entry per CDR3 protein. The table shows around 7,100 distinct CDR3 sequences, with 53% occurring only once.

The sequence derives from a human donor in good health. V is TRBV5-4 and J is TRBJ1-1; D not resolved. Sequenced: CD4+ T cells from blood, cultured in vitro. Here the CDR3 reads CASSPGRRVNTEAFF. The CDR3 coding sequence is TGTGCCAGCAGCCCGGGTAGGAGGGTGAACACTGAAGCTTTCTTT.